These T cell receptor beta chains were read from a single sample in a study of blood T cell repertoires in COVID-19. Here immunoSEQ multiplex PCR was the method, and the copy in TCRdb shows in-frame clones only, minus some. The sample lists about 200,000 clones; roughly 87% were seen once. Sequenced: peripheral blood. The receptors here all came from a man aged 35-49 years with active or convalescent COVID-19. CDR3s include the opening cysteine and the closing phenylalanine or tryptophan. Fields, in order: clone size, D gene, J gene, V gene, CDR3 DNA, CDR3 protein. A D gene is named only where the DNA matches it firmly. Clone size appears in some rows only: once, few, many, or a class for an expanded clone.

abundance: NA
d_gene: NA
j_gene: TRBJ2-7
v_gene: TRBV20-1
CDR3nt: TGCAGTGGAACAGGGACCTACGAGCAGTACTTC
CDR3aa: CSGTGTYEQYF

abundance: NA
d_gene: NA
j_gene: TRBJ1-5
v_gene: TRBV10-1
CDR3nt: TGCGCCAGCAGAGAAGACAGACGTTATAGCAATCAGCCCCAGCATTTT
CDR3aa: CASREDRRYSNQPQHF

abundance: NA
d_gene: NA
j_gene: TRBJ2-7
v_gene: TRBV2
CDR3nt: TGTGCCAGCAGTGATAACGGTCCATACGAGCAGTACTTC
CDR3aa: CASSDNGPYEQYF

abundance: NA
d_gene: NA
j_gene: TRBJ1-2
v_gene: TRBV28
CDR3nt: TGTGCCAGCAGTTTTGGGGGGTCAGGGATCTATGGCTACACCTTC
CDR3aa: CASSFGGSGIYGYTF

abundance: NA
d_gene: NA
j_gene: TRBJ1-2
v_gene: TRBV5-1
CDR3nt: TGCGCCAGCAGCTTGGTGACAGAACTTTATGGCTACACCTTC
CDR3aa: CASSLVTELYGYTF

abundance: NA
d_gene: NA
j_gene: TRBJ1-2
v_gene: TRBV6-1
CDR3nt: TGTGCCAGCAGCCCGTTTGACTATGGCTACACCTTC
CDR3aa: CASSPFDYGYTF

abundance: NA
d_gene: NA
j_gene: TRBJ2-7
v_gene: TRBV28
CDR3nt: TGTGCCAGCAGTTGGCCGGGGGGCGCCGGTTACGAGCAGTACTTC
CDR3aa: CASSWPGGAGYEQYF

abundance: NA
d_gene: NA
j_gene: TRBJ1-1
v_gene: TRBV28
CDR3nt: TGTGCCAGCAGTTTGGTGGGTTCGGAGACTGAAGCTTTCTTT
CDR3aa: CASSLVGSETEAFF

abundance: NA
d_gene: TRBD1
j_gene: TRBJ2-2
v_gene: TRBV5-1
CDR3nt: TGCGCCAGCAGCTTATACGGGACAGGGGGAAGCACCGGGGAGCTGTTTTTT
CDR3aa: CASSLYGTGGSTGELFF

abundance: NA
d_gene: NA
j_gene: TRBJ1-5
v_gene: TRBV7-9
CDR3nt: TGTGCCAGCAGCCGGACTGATGATAGCAATCAGCCCCAGCATTTT
CDR3aa: CASSRTDDSNQPQHF

abundance: NA
d_gene: NA
j_gene: TRBJ2-6
v_gene: TRBV7-8
CDR3nt: TGTGCCAGCCAAGACACCTCTGGGGCCAACGTCCTGACTTTC
CDR3aa: CASQDTSGANVLTF

abundance: NA
d_gene: TRBD1
j_gene: TRBJ1-5
v_gene: TRBV6-5
CDR3nt: TGTGCCAGCAGTAAGGACAGGGGGAGCAATCAGCCCCAGCATTTT
CDR3aa: CASSKDRGSNQPQHF

abundance: NA
d_gene: TRBD1
j_gene: TRBJ2-5
v_gene: TRBV19
CDR3nt: TGTGCCAGTAGTAGGGGACAGGGAGCTTCCGAAGAGACCCAGTACTTC
CDR3aa: CASSRGQGASEETQYF

abundance: NA
d_gene: NA
j_gene: TRBJ1-1
v_gene: TRBV2
CDR3nt: TGTGCCAGCAGTGAACGCAGGGACACTGAAGCTTTCTTT
CDR3aa: CASSERRDTEAFF

abundance: once
d_gene: TRBD1
j_gene: TRBJ1-1
v_gene: TRBV5-1
CDR3nt: TGCGCCAGCAGCTTGGGACAGGGGGCATACGGTGAAGCTTTCTTT
CDR3aa: CASSLGQGAYGEAFF

abundance: NA
d_gene: TRBD1
j_gene: TRBJ1-6
v_gene: TRBV6-5
CDR3nt: TGTGCCAGCAGGGGGAACAGGGGGCTTGATTCACCCCTCCACTTT
CDR3aa: CASRGNRGLDSPLHF

abundance: NA
d_gene: NA
j_gene: TRBJ2-1
v_gene: TRBV11-2
CDR3nt: TGTGCCAGCAGCTTAGATCGAGGAGGGAGTTTGGTCAATGAGCAGTTCTTC
CDR3aa: CASSLDRGGSLVNEQFF

abundance: few
d_gene: NA
j_gene: TRBJ1-2
v_gene: TRBV5-4
CDR3nt: TGTGCCAGCAGCTTGGACGGGGACTATGGCTACACCTTC
CDR3aa: CASSLDGDYGYTF

abundance: NA
d_gene: TRBD2
j_gene: TRBJ2-3
v_gene: TRBV2
CDR3nt: TGTGCCAGCAGTCTCGGGAGGGGGAGAGATACGCAGTATTTT
CDR3aa: CASSLGRGRDTQYF

abundance: NA
d_gene: TRBD1
j_gene: TRBJ1-4
v_gene: TRBV3-1/TRBV3-2
CDR3nt: TGTGCCAGCAGCCATCCGGGGGCTTTGACAGGGCAGACTAATGAAAAACTGTTTTTT
CDR3aa: CASSHPGALTGQTNEKLFF

abundance: NA
d_gene: TRBD1
j_gene: TRBJ2-7
v_gene: TRBV6-1
CDR3nt: TGTGCCAGCAGTTTCTCGGACAGGTCGTACGAGCAGTACTTC
CDR3aa: CASSFSDRSYEQYF

abundance: NA
d_gene: TRBD2
j_gene: TRBJ2-1
v_gene: TRBV15
CDR3nt: TGTGCCACCAGCAGAGCACTAGCGGTCTCCTACAATGAGCAGTTCTTC
CDR3aa: CATSRALAVSYNEQFF

abundance: NA
d_gene: NA
j_gene: TRBJ2-3
v_gene: TRBV5-1
CDR3nt: TGCGCCAGCAGCCCCGGGGTGGCTAGCACAGATACGCAGTATTTT
CDR3aa: CASSPGVASTDTQYF